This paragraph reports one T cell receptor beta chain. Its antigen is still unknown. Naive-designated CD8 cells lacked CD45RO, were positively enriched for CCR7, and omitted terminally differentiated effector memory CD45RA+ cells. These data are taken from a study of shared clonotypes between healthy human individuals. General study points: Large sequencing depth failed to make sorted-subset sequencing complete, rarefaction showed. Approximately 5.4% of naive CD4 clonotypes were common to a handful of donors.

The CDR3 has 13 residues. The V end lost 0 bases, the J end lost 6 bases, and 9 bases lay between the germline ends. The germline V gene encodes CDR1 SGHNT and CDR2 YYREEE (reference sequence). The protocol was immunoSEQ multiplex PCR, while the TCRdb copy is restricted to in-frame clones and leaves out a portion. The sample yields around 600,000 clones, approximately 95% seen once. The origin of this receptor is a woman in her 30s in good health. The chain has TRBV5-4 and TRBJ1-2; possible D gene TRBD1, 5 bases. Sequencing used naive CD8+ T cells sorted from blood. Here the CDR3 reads CASSLAGRDGYTF. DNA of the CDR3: TGTGCCAGCAGCTTGGCAGGGCGGGATGGCTACACCTTC.